This T cell receptor (beta chain) was recovered during a study of regulatory T cells in long-lasting Graves disease. Study details: The study enrolled newly diagnosed Graves' patients on antithyroid drugs under 3 months.

Study-level results: Persistent disease preferred TRBV28, TRBJ1-2 and TRBJ2-5; new disease, TRBV20-1 and TRBJ2-1.

Time point in this sample: newly diagnosed GD, antithyroid drugs for less than 3 months. RNA from PBMCs was the source of the TCR library. The length of the CDR3 is 15 residues. V gave up 5 bases and J gave up 5 bases; unmatched junction bases: 7. Germline CDR1 SSHAT, CDR2 FNYEAQ (reference sequence). This clonotype was found many times. What it binds is unknown. Library construction for TCR beta used iRepertoire HTBI primers and Arm-PCR of CDR3 regions. TCRdb independently ran MiXCR on the multiplex PCR reads; one entry per CDR3 protein. The sample includes a few hundred thousand distinct CDR3 sequences, 14% of them seen just once. The data were also submitted as part of a second study, on T cells in Graves' hyperthyroidism and ophthalmopathy. In that study: Each diagnosis was grounded in clinical symptoms, serum thyroxine and TRAb, thyroid ultrasound, and orbital computed tomography. Blood shared most expanded thyroid clonotypes above 0.001.

The sequenced sample was peripheral blood mononuclear cells (PBMCs), obtained at new diagnosis, from a patient treated with antithyroid drugs. The sequence came from a woman between 45 and 60 years old with Graves disease. The chain carries TRBV7-7 and TRBJ2-5, with 11 positions matching TRBD2. The DNA of the CDR3 is TGTGCCAGCAGCCCAACGACTAGCGGGATCGAGACCCAGTACTTC. This encodes CASSPTTSGIETQYF.